This T cell receptor (beta chain) was identified in a study of shared clonotypes between healthy human individuals. Study-wide results and caveats: How much donors shared clonotypes was expected to be affected by sequencing depth.

Tens of millions of PBMCs supplied genomic DNA for unsorted samples. The CDR3 has 14 residues. V was clipped by 3 bases and J by 3 bases, with 11 bases between them. Germline CDR1 reads SGHAT; CDR2 reads FQNNGV. Note on this clone: The antigen is not known.

Around 32,000 T cell genomes (approximately 0.3 ug DNA) went into each PBMC replicate. TCRdb keeps only in-frame clones here, not all; method: immunoSEQ multiplex PCR. The sample holds fewer than 700,000 clones; roughly 72% are singletons and the top ten take more than 10%. This clonotype originated in a woman aged 40 to 55 in good health. Some clones in this sample may be carry-over from other donors' samples. This rearrangement joins TRBV11-2 to TRBJ1-1; D ambiguous. Sequencing input: PBMCs. The CDR3, as DNA: TGTGCCAGCAGCTTTAGTAAGGGCTACACTGAAGCTTTCTTT. It yields the protein CASSFSKGYTEAFF. Combining the CDR3 with reference TRBV11-2 and TRBJ1-1 gives the whole variable domain EAGVAQSPRYKIIEKRQSVAFWCNPISGHATLYWYQQILGQGPKLLIQFQNNGVVDDSQLPKDRFSAERLKGVDSTLKIQPAKLEDSAVYLCASSFSKGYTEAFFGQGTRLTVV.